The 25 T cell receptor beta chains listed next were all sequenced from one sample in a study of CD8+ T cells in alopecia areata (dated by TCRdb to 2016 to 2018). The receptor library was made with the immunoSEQ multiplex PCR assay. RNA was extracted from all samples and reverse transcribed into cDNA as template for TCR sequencing. The clones in this table, taken by TCRdb from immuneACCESS, are in-frame only. Not every clone is retained; where verified, under half of the shortfall comes from an unresolved V gene, and the cause of the rest is unknown. The sample table records about 210,000 clones; around two fifths of these occur just once. About 2.6% of the sample belongs to the ten largest clones. According to the study, the label for this sample's treatment or condition signals: oral pan-JAK inhibitor, 5-10 mg twice daily. The sequencing used CD4+ T cells sorted from blood, collected between weeks 36 and 40, from a patient treated with tofacitinib. The receptors stem from a human donor with alopecia areata.

J is TRBJ2-1 and V is TRBV5-6; 9 bases line up with TRBD2. The ends lost 6 bases at V and 0 bases at J; junction bases unmatched: 7. Germline loops: CDR1 SGHDT, CDR2 YYEEEE. The CDR3 consists of 16 residues. The CDR3 coding sequence is TGTGCCAGCAACCGACTAGCGGAAAGCTCCTACAATGAGCAGTTCTTC. Residues: CASNRLAESSYNEQFF. Looking up the rest from reference TRBV5-6 and TRBJ2-1 gives the full variable domain: DAGVTQSPTHLIKTRGQQVTLRCSPKSGHDTVSWYQQALGQGPQFIFQYYEEEERQRGNFPDRFSGHQFPNYSSELNVNALLLGDSALYLCASNRLAESSYNEQFFGPGTRLTVL.

This clone was detected only a few times. The chain is built from TRBV29-1 and TRBJ1-4; D remains unclear. The CDR3 loop spans 12 amino acids. From germline, CDR1 is SQVTM and CDR2 ANQGSEA. The ends were cut back, 6 bases at V and 8 bases at J, with 13 bases in the middle. CDR3: CSVRALEEKLFF. Written as DNA, the CDR3 is TGCAGCGTCCGTGCCCTGGAAGAAAAACTGTTTTTT.

This clone was observed a few times. The chain has TRBV6-5 and TRBJ2-2, with 9 bases identical to TRBD2. This CDR3 contains 16 residues. With 4 bases clipped from V and 1 base from J, the junction kept 4 bases outside the gene matches. Germline CDR1 reads MNHEY; CDR2 reads SVGAGI. The CDR3 region has the DNA TGTGCCAGCAGTTTCGCTAGCGGGATGAACACCGGGGAGCTGTTTTTT. It yields the protein CASSFASGMNTGELFF.

This chain connects TRBV23-1 to TRBJ1-2; D is uncertain. TRBV23-1 is recorded as an ORF, its role being uncertain. The CDR3 runs to 12 residues. V lost 3 bases and J 6 bases, leaving 8 bases between the germline ends. The CDR3 DNA reads TGCGCCAGCAGTCAGGAGGCTAATGGCTACACCTTC. Translated: CASSQEANGYTF.

This sequence joins TRBV29-1 and TRBJ2-5; D not resolved. Deletions cut 7 bases from V and 1 base from J, with 7 bases between. Looked up from germline, CDR1 is SQVTM and CDR2 is ANQGSEA. The CDR3 is made up of 11 amino acids. The CDR3 DNA reads as TGCAGCGCACGGCCCCAAGAGACCCAGTACTTC. Its protein is CSARPQETQYF.

A few counts support this clone. This chain connects TRBV7-2 to TRBJ2-5; D remains ambiguous. This CDR3 has 14 amino acids. V gave up 5 bases and J gave up 5 bases, with 15 bases separating them. CDR1 is SGHTA and CDR2 is FQGNSA in the germline V gene. This CDR3 reads CASSLLGPRETQYF. In DNA, the CDR3 is TGTGCCAGCAGCCTCTTGGGTCCCCGGGAGACCCAGTACTTC.

This clone was counted a single time. The rearrangement joins TRBV25-1 to TRBJ2-1, with 11 bases aligning to TRBD2. The CDR3 has 16 amino acids. Trimming removed 3 bases from V and 1 base from J; junction bases left unmatched: 2. Germline V gives CDR1 MGHDK, CDR2 SYGVNS. The CDR3 bases are TGTGCCAGCAGTGAGCTAGCGGGAGGATCCTACAATGAGCAGTTCTTC. This encodes CASSELAGGSYNEQFF.

The gene calls are TRBV4-2 and TRBJ2-3, with 8 bases lining up with TRBD1. The junction had 13 bases not matched to a gene; V was cut back by 2 bases and J by 6 bases. The length of the CDR3 is 17 residues. CDR1 and CDR2 (germline): LGHNA, YNFKEQ. In DNA form, the CDR3 reads TGTGCCAGCAGCCAAAGCTTCACAGGGGGTCCCCCGGATACGCAGTATTTT. As protein: CASSQSFTGGPPDTQYF.

This clone was observed a handful of times. The chain is built from TRBV7-2 and TRBJ2-1; D possibly uses TRBD1 or TRBD2 (5 bases each). Trimming shortened V by 1 base and J by 0 bases, and 10 bases separated the two germline ends. Germline V lookup: CDR1 SGHTA, CDR2 FQGNSA. The CDR3 extends over 16 amino acids. As DNA, the CDR3 is TGTGCCAGCAGCTTAGGTGGGACGGCCTCCTACAATGAGCAGTTCTTC. Residues: CASSLGGTASYNEQFF.

This clone has a count of ten or more. This chain links TRBV28 with TRBJ2-6; D is uncertain. The CDR3 loop spans 16 amino acids. Germline V gene sequence: CDR1 MDHEN, CDR2 SYDVKM. Trimming shortened V by 3 bases and J by 0 bases, and 9 bases separated the two germline ends. CDR3 nucleotides: TGTGCCAGCAGTTTGAGGCGGAACTCTGGGGCCAACGTCCTGACTTTC. It codes for CASSLRRNSGANVLTF.

The chain employs TRBV28 and TRBJ2-5; unclear D gene. The germline V gene encodes CDR1 MDHEN and CDR2 SYDVKM. The CDR3 is 11 amino acids. V was shortened by 1 base and J by 8 bases, with 5 bases between the two germline ends. The CDR3 region is CASSLFVTQYF. The CDR3 bases are TGTGCCAGCAGTTTATTTGTCACCCAGTACTTC.

The CDR3 loop is CASGTVNTEAFF. In DNA, the CDR3 is TGTGCCAGCGGGACGGTGAACACTGAAGCTTTCTTT. The genes are TRBV7-2 and TRBJ1-1; TRBD1 might be the D (5 bases). The CDR3 has 12 residues. The V gene lost 8 bases and the J gene lost 0 bases, with 7 bases spanning the gap. The germline V gene encodes CDR1 SGHTA and CDR2 FQGNSA.

In its sample, this clone was seen a few times. The J gene is TRBJ1-5, the V gene TRBV6-1, with D unresolved. Germline CDR1 is MNHNS and CDR2 is SASEGT. Trimming cost V 4 bases and J 2 bases, with 12 bases left between them. CDR3 length: 15 residues. CDR3 coding DNA: TGTGCCAGCAGTGTTGAGTTAAGGGGCAATCAGCCCCAGCATTTT. Translation gives CASSVELRGNQPQHF.

This clone has a handful of counts. The chain uses TRBV10-3 and TRBJ1-5; 9 positions match TRBD1. This CDR3 spans 15 amino acids. The junction had 5 bases not matched to a gene; V was cut back by 2 bases and J by 6 bases. CDR1 and CDR2 from the germline V gene are ENHRY and SYGVKD. The CDR3 is CAISEPGTGSQPQHF. The CDR3 DNA reads TGTGCCATCAGTGAGCCAGGGACAGGGAGTCAGCCCCAGCATTTT.

The J gene is TRBJ1-2, the V gene TRBV9; 8 nucleotides match TRBD1. In germline, CDR1 is SGDLS, CDR2 YYNGEE. The CDR3 spans 15 residues. V dropped 3 bases and J dropped 2; count of bases not matched to a gene: 6. CDR3 bases: TGTGCCAGCAGCGCACGACAGGGGATAAACTATGGCTACACCTTC. Its translation is CASSARQGINYGYTF.

This clone was observed a few times. The chain joins TRBV29-1 to TRBJ2-3; D remains unclear. Trimming removed 5 bases at V and 5 bases at J, with 8 bases between. CDR1 and CDR2 (germline): SQVTM, ANQGSEA. The CDR3 is 11 amino acids. For the CDR3, the DNA is TGCAGCGTTTTTGTGGGAGATACGCAGTATTTT. Amino acid sequence: CSVFVGDTQYF.

In this sample, this clone turned up a few times. The J gene is TRBJ1-1, the V gene TRBV10-3; D may be TRBD1 (5 bases). Germline V gene data show CDR1 as ENHRY and CDR2 as SYGVKD. The ends were cut back, 3 bases at V and 2 bases at J, with 10 bases in the middle. The CDR3 loop spans 14 amino acids. The CDR3 is CAISEPGPNTEAFF. The CDR3 DNA follows: TGTGCCATCAGTGAACCGGGACCCAACACTGAAGCTTTCTTT.

This clone was observed a few times. The J gene is TRBJ1-1, the V gene TRBV9, with unresolved D. Looked up from germline, CDR1 is SGDLS and CDR2 is YYNGEE. The CDR3 is 14 amino acids. Trimming shortened V by 1 base and J by 8 bases, and 15 bases separated the two germline ends. Written as DNA, the CDR3 is TGTGCCAGCAGCGTATCGGCGGGCGGAACAGAAGCTTTCTTT. Encoded protein: CASSVSAGGTEAFF.

Written as DNA, the CDR3 is TGTGCCTGGAGAAGCGGGACCTACACAGATACGCAGTATTTT. This codes for CAWRSGTYTDTQYF. The chain has TRBV30 and TRBJ2-3, with 7 bases lining up with TRBD2. The CDR3 has 14 amino acids. Germline V CDR1 and CDR2: GTSNPN, SVGIG (reference sequence). Trimming took 3 bases from V and 2 from J; bases not matched to a gene: 5. Together with reference TRBV30 and TRBJ2-3, the CDR3 gives the full variable domain: SQTIHQWPATLVQPVGSPLSLECTVEGTSNPNLYWYRQAAGRGLQLLFYSVGIGQISSEVPQNLSASRPQDRQFILSSKKLLLSDSGFYLCAWRSGTYTDTQYFGPGTRLTVL.

This clone has more than one count but fewer than ten. The rearrangement uses TRBV27 and TRBJ2-4; D is unresolved. Germline values: CDR1 MNHEY, CDR2 SMNVEV (reference sequence). V lost 4 bases to trimming and J lost 12 bases, with 16 bases between them. The CDR3 extends over 13 amino acids. The chain's CDR3 is CASSSLPMMSQYF. The CDR3 DNA sequence: TGTGCCAGCAGTTCCCTACCCATGATGAGTCAGTACTTC.

V and J are TRBV6-5 and TRBJ2-7; 7 positions agree with TRBD1. Unmatched junction bases numbered 1, after V lost 6 bases and J lost 2 bases. Germline CDR1 is MNHEY and CDR2 is SVGAGI. The CDR3 sequence is 12 residues long. The CDR3 sequence is CASRQGAYEQYF. The CDR3 DNA reads TGTGCCAGCAGGCAGGGGGCCTACGAGCAGTACTTC.

There are a few counts of this clone. The CDR3 loop reads CASSFEGTDTQYF. Here the CDR3 DNA reads TGTGCCAGCAGTTTTGAGGGGACAGATACGCAGTATTTT. This chain uses TRBV6-6 with TRBJ2-3, with D perhaps matching TRBD1 or TRBD2 (5 bases each). CDR1 and CDR2 from the germline V gene are MNHNY and SVGAGI (reference sequence). V was shortened by 4 bases and J by 3 bases, with 8 bases between the two germline ends. CDR3 length: 13 residues.

V usage is TRBV20-1 and J usage is TRBJ2-1; unclear D gene. Between the trimmed V and J ends, which lost 3 bases and 12 bases, there was a span of 3 bases. CDR1 and CDR2 from the germline V gene are DFQATT and SNEGSKA (reference sequence). The CDR3 is made up of 8 amino acids. CDR3: CSASPQFF. Here the CDR3 DNA reads TGCAGTGCTAGCCCGCAGTTCTTC.

The chain recombines TRBV29-1 with TRBJ1-2; a possible D gene is TRBD1 (5 bases). The V and J ends lost 4 bases and 1 base respectively, with 10 bases between them. CDR3 length: 13 residues. From germline, CDR1 is SQVTM and CDR2 ANQGSEA. In DNA, the CDR3 is TGCAGCGTTGGCGGGGGTGTTAACTATGGCTACACCTTC. Its translation is CSVGGGVNYGYTF. Based on the CDR3 plus reference TRBV29-1 and TRBJ1-2, the full variable domain is SAVISQKPSRDICQRGTSLTIQCQVDSQVTMMFWYRQQPGQSLTLIATANQGSEATYESGFVIDKFPISRPNLTFSTLTVSNMSPEDSSIYLCSVGGGVNYGYTFGSGTRLTVV.

V gene TRBV7-9 combines with J gene TRBJ1-5, with D perhaps matching TRBD1 (6 bases). V lost 5 bases and J lost 0, with 11 bases in between. In germline, CDR1 is SEHNR, CDR2 FQNEAQ (reference sequence). CDR3 size: 15 residues. DNA for the CDR3: TGTGCCAGCAGCCCCGGACAGTCTAGCAATCAGCCCCAGCATTTT. As protein: CASSPGQSSNQPQHF. Looking up the rest from reference TRBV7-9 and TRBJ1-5 gives the full variable domain: DTGVSQNPRHKITKRGQNVTFRCDPISEHNRLYWYRQTLGQGPEFLTYFQNEAQLEKSRLLSDRFSAERPKGSFSTLEIQRTEQGDSAMYLCASSPGQSSNQPQHFGDGTRLSIL.